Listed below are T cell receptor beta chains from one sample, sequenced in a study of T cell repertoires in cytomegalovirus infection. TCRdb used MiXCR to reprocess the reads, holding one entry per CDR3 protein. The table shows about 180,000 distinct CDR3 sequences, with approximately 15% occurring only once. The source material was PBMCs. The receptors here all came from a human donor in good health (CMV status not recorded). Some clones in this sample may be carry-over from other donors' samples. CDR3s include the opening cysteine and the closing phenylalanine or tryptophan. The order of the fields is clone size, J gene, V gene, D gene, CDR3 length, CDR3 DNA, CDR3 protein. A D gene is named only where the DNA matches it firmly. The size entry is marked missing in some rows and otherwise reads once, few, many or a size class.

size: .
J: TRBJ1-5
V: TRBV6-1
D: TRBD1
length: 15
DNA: TGTGCCAGCAGTCCGGGACAGGGGTATGGTCAGCCCCAGCATTTT
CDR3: CASSPGQGYGQPQHF

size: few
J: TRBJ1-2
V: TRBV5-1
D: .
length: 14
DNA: TGCGCCAGCAGCTTACGAATTGACGCTTATGGCTACACCTTC
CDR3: CASSLRIDAYGYTF

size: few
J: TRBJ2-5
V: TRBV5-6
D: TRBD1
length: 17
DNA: TGTGCCAGCAGCTTATTGGACAGGGCGGTCGGCCAAGAGACCCAGTACTTC
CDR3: CASSLLDRAVGQETQYF

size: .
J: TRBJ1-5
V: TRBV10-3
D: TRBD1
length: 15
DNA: TGTGCCATCAGCGGGACAGGAGGAAGCAATCAGCCCCAGCATTTT
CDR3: CAISGTGGSNQPQHF

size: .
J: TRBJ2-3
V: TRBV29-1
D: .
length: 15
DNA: TGCAGCGTTGAAGGACGACGGTTAAGCACAGATACGCAGTATTTT
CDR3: CSVEGRRLSTDTQYF

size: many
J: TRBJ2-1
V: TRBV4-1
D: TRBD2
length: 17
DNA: TGCGCCAGCAGCCACCGAGAGGTAGCGGGAGGAAACGATGAGCAGTTCTTC
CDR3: CASSHREVAGGNDEQFF

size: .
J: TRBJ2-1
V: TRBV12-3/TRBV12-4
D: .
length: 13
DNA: TGTGCCAGCAGCTTTCTCTTAGAGGGTGAGCAGTTCTTC
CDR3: CASSFLLEGEQFF

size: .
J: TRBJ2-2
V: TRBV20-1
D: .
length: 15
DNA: TGCAGTGCTGCTGACAGACGTTTTAACACCGGGGAGCTGTTTTTT
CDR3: CSAADRRFNTGELFF

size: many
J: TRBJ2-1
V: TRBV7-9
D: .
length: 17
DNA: TGTGCCAGCAGCTTAGCGTCCCAAGGGGCGGTCCAACCCGAGCAGTTCTTC
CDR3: CASSLASQGAVQPEQFF

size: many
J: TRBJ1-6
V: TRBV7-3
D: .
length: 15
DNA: TGTGCCAGCAGTCCTGGACAGAGGAATAATTCACCCCTCCACTTT
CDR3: CASSPGQRNNSPLHF

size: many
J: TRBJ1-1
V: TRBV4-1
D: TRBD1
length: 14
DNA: TGCGCCAGCCGAGGGCACAGGGACAGTTCCGAAGCTTTCTTT
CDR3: CASRGHRDSSEAFF